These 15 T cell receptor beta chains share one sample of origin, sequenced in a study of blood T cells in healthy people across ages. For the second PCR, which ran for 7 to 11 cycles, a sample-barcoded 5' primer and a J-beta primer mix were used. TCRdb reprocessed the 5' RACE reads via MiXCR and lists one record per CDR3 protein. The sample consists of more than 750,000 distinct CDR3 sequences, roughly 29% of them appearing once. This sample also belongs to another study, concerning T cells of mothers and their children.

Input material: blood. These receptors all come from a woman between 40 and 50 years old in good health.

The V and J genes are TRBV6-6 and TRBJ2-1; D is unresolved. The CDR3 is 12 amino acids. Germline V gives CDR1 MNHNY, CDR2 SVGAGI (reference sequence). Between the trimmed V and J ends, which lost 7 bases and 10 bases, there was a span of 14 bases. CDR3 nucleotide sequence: TGTGCCAGCACCAAGTCCCAGGTCGAGCAGTTCTTC. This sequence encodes CASTKSQVEQFF.

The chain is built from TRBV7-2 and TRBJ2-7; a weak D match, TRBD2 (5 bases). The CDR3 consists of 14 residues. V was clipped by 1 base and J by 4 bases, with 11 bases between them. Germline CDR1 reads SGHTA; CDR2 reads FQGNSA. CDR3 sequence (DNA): TGTGCCAGCAGCTTAGTATGGACTGGATACGAGCAGTACTTC. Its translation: CASSLVWTGYEQYF.

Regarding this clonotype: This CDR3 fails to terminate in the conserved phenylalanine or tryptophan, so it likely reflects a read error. The CDR3 protein is CATSDSGTGTYNEQFL. CDR3 nucleotide sequence: TGTGCCACCAGTGATTCCGGGACAGGGACCTACAATGAGCAGTTCTTA. V and J are TRBV24-1 and TRBJ2-1; 9 bases fit TRBD1. Trimming at V came to 2 bases and at J to 2 bases, leaving 3 bases not matched to a gene. Germline CDR1 and CDR2: KGHDR and SFDVKD. This CDR3 has 16 residues.

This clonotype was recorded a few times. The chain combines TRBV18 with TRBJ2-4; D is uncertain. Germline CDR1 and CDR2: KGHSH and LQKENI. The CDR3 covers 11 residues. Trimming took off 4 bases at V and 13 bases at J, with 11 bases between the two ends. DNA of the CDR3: TGTGCCAGCTCACAGCAGGATGTGCAGTACTTC. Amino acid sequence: CASSQQDVQYF.

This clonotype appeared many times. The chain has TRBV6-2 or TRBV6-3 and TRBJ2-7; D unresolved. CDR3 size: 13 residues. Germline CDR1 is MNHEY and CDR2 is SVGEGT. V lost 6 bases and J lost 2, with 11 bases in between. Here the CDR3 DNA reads TGTGCCAGCAGGGACGGTCATACCTACGAGCAGTACTTC. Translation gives CASRDGHTYEQYF.

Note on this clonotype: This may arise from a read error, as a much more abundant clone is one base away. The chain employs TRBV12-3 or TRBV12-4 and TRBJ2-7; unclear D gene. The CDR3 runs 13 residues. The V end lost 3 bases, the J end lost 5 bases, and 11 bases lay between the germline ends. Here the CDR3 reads CASSFAGRDEQYF. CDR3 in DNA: TGTGCCAGCAGTTTTGCAGGAAGAGACGAGCAGTACTTC.

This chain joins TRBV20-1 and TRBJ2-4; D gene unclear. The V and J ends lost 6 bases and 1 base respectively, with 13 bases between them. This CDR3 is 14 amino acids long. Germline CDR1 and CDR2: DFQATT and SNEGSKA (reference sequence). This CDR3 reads CSALVRLAKNIQYF. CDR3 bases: TGCAGTGCCCTTGTAAGATTGGCCAAAAACATTCAGTACTTC.

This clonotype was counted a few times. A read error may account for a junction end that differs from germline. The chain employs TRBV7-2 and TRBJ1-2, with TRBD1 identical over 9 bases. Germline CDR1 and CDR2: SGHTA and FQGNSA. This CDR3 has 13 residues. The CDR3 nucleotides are TGTGCCAGCAGAAGGGACAGGGACTATGGCAACACCTTC. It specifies CASRRDRDYGNTF. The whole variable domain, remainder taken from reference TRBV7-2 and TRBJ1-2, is GAGVSQSPSNKVTEKGKDVELRCDPISGHTALYWYRQSLGQGLEFLIYFQGNSAPDKSGLPSDRFSAERTGGSVSTLTIQRTQQEDSAVYLCASRRDRDYGNTFGSGTRLTVV.

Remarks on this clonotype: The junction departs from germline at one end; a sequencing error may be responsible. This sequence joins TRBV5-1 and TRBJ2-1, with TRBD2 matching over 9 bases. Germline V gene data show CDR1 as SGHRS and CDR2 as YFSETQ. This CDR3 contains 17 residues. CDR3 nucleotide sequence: TGCGCCAGCAGCTTGGCCCCGAGCGGGGGGTCCTACAATGAGCGGTTCTTC. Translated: CASSLAPSGGSYNERFF.

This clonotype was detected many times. Here the CDR3 DNA reads TGTGCCACCAGCGGGACAGGGTTCTACGAGCAGTACTTC. Its protein product is CATSGTGFYEQYF. The chain recombines TRBV25-1 with TRBJ2-7; 9 bases agree with TRBD1. The V gene end was trimmed by 10 bases and the J gene end by 3 bases; junction bases not matched to a gene: 7. This CDR3 region has 13 residues. Germline assignment: CDR1 MGHDK and CDR2 SYGVNS.

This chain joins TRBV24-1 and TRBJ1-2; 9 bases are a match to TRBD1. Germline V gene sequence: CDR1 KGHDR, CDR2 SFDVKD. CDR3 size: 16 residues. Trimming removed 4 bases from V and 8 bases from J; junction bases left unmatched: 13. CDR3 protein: CATSDRNGQGIRGYTF. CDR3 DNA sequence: TGTGCCACCAGTGACCGAAACGGACAGGGGATTAGAGGCTACACCTTC.

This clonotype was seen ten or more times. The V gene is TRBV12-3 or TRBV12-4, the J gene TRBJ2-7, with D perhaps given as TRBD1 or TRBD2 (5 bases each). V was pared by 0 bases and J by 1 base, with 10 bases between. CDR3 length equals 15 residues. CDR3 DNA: TGTGCCAGCAGTTTAGCGGGACGCTCTTCCTACGAGCAGTACTTC. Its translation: CASSLAGRSSYEQYF.

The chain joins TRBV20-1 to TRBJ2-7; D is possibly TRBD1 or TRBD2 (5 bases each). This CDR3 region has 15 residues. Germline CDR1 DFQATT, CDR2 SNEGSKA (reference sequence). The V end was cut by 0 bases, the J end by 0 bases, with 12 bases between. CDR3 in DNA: TGCAGTGCTAGAGATCGGGACGCACGCTCCTACGAGCAGTACTTC. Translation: CSARDRDARSYEQYF.

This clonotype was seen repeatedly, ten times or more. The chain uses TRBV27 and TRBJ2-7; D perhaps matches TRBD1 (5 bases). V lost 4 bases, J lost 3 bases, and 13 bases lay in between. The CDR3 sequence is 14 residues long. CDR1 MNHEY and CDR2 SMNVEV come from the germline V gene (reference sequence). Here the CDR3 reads CASSSSPTGYEQYF. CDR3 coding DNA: TGTGCCAGCAGTTCCAGCCCCACAGGCTACGAGCAGTACTTC.

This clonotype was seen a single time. The CDR3 sequence is CAILGVSTDTQYF. DNA of the CDR3: TGTGCCATCTTGGGTGTGAGCACAGATACGCAGTATTTT. This chain uses TRBV2 with TRBJ2-3; D is undetermined. CDR1 is SNHLY, CDR2 FYNNEI, per germline. V lost 10 bases, J lost 0 bases, and 11 bases lay in between. The CDR3 sequence is 13 residues long.